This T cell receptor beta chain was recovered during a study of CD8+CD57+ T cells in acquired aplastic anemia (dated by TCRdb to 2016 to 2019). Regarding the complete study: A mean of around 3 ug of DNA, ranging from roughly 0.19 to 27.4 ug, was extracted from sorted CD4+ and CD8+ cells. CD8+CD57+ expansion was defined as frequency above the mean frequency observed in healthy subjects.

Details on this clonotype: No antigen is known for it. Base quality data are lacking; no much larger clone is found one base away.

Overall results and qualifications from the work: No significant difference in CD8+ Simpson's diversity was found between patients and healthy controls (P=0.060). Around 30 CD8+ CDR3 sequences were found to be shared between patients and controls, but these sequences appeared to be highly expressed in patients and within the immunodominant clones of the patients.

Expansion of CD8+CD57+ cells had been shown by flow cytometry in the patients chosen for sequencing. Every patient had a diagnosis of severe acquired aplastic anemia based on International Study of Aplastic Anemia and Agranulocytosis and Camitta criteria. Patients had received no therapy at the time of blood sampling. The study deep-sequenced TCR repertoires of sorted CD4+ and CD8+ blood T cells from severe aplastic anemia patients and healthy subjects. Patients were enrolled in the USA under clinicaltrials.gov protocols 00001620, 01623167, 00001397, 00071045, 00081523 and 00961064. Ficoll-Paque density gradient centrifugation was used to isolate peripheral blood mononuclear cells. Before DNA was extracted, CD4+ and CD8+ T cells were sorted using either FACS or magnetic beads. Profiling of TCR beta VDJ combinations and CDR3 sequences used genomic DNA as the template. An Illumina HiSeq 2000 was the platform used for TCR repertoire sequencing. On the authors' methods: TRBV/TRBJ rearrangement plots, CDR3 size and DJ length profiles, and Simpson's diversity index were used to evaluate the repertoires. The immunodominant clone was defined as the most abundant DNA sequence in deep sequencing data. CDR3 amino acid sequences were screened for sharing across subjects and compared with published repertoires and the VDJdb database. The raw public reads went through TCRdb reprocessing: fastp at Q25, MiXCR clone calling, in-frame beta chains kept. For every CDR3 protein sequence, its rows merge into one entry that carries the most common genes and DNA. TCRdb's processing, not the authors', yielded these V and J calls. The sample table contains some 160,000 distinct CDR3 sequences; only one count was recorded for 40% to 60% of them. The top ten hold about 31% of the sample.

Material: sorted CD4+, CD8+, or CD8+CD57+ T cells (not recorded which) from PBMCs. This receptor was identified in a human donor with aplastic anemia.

The DNA reads as follows: TGCGCCAGCAGCCAAGTTTCAGGGGGCCGGGAGACCCAGTACTTC. This sequence encodes CASSQVSGGRETQYF. This chain joins TRBV4-1 to TRBJ2-5, and 8 bases in between align with TRBD1. The CDR3 goes from the cysteine to the phenylalanine over 15 residues. Only the CDR3 portion is preserved as DNA: 45 bases, with reading frame beginning at the first base. For this chain, trimming is 1 base at the V end and 5 bases at the J end, and the number of junction bases without a gene match is 6. As encoded in the germline V gene, CDR1 is MGHRA while CDR2 is YSYEKL.